The 2 T cell receptor beta chains in this list originate from one sample, sequenced in a study of radiotherapy plus CTLA-4 blockade in lung cancer. TCRdb's table, derived via immunoSEQ multiplex PCR, lists solely in-frame clones and lacks some. The data contain some 67,000 clones, 70% to 80% of them seen just once; the ten biggest clones take up about a sixth. The material was peripheral blood, obtained from a patient treated with radiotherapy plus ipilimumab. These receptors all stem from a human donor with non-small cell lung cancer whose response to radiotherapy plus ipilimumab could not be evaluated. Some clones in this sample may be carry-over from other donors' samples.

This rearrangement joins TRBV20-1 to TRBJ2-1, with D uncertain. This CDR3 comprises 10 residues. Trimming pared 5 bases from V and 8 bases from J, leaving 7 bases between. Germline CDR1 reads DFQATT; CDR2 reads SNEGSKA (reference sequence). CDR3 sequence reads: CSAFTDEQFF. CDR3 in DNA: TGCAGTGCTTTCACGGATGAGCAGTTCTTC.

The chain links TRBV18 to TRBJ2-2, with 7 bases identical to TRBD1. The CDR3 has 16 amino acids. Per the germline V gene, CDR1 is KGHSH and CDR2 is LQKENI. Trimming took 2 bases from V and 4 from J; bases not matched to a gene: 7. This CDR3 reads CASSPARDSLTGELFF. The CDR3 nucleotides read TGTGCCAGCTCACCAGCCCGGGACAGCCTCACCGGGGAGCTGTTTTTT.